Below are 29 T cell receptor delta chains sequenced from a single sample in a study of human gamma delta and Vdelta1 T cells. Which antigens these TCRs recognize remains unknown. TCRdb re-called clones from the PCR reads via CATT. The sample contains 5,000 to 6,500 delta-chain clones, around 41% of which appear only once. Sequences were obtained from Vdelta1 gamma-delta T cells from blood grown in culture (DOT cells). These receptors originate from a human donor in good health.

The chain combines TRDV1 with TRDJ1, with 7 bases lining up with TRDD2. J was trimmed by 0 bases and V by 7 bases; bases with no gene match: 17. Germline V gene data show CDR1 as TSWWSYY and CDR2 as QGS. CDR3 size: 18 residues. The CDR3 loop reads CALAILPFNLEYTDKLIF. The DNA of the CDR3 is TGTGCTCTTGCCATCCTTCCTTTCAATTTGGAGTACACCGATAAACTCATCTTT.

The chain couples TRDV1 to TRDJ1, with 11 positions matching TRDD3. The germline V gene has CDR1 TSWWSYY and CDR2 QGS. Germline trimming cut 1 base from V and 2 bases from J; bases unmatched to any gene: 24. The CDR3 consists of 23 residues. CDR3 region: CALGEPVQLRNYWGIKNTDKLIF. CDR3 nucleotides: TGTGCTCTTGGGGAACCAGTCCAGCTACGTAATTACTGGGGGATAAAGAATACCGATAAACTCATCTTT.

In its sample, this clone was seen once. The V and J genes are TRDV1 and TRDJ1; D gene unclear. This CDR3 comprises 15 residues. Germline V gene lookup returns CDR1 TSWWSYY and CDR2 QGS. V gave up 0 bases and J gave up 0 bases, with 8 bases separating them. CDR3 residues: CALGELSVNTDKLIF. In DNA form, the CDR3 reads TGTGCTCTTGGGGAACTATCTGTTAACACCGATAAACTCATCTTT.

The chain recombines TRDV1 with TRDJ1, with 8 bases fitting TRDD3. Germline CDR1 reads TSWWSYY; CDR2 reads QGS. The CDR3 is 19 residues long. Unmatched junction bases numbered 18, after V lost 6 bases and J lost 0 bases. As DNA, the CDR3 is TGTGCTCTTGGTAGGGAGTGGGTACTGGGGGGCCAGTACACCGATAAACTCATCTTT. Translation gives CALGREWVLGGQYTDKLIF.

The rearrangement uses TRDV1 and TRDJ1; D is perhaps TRDD3 (5 bases). V was clipped by 1 base and J by 1 base, with 13 bases between them. Per germline, CDR1 TSWWSYY and CDR2 QGS. The CDR3 is 16 residues long. CDR3 sequence: CALGERWDQGTDKLIF. CDR3 in DNA: TGTGCTCTTGGGGAACGGTGGGATCAAGGCACCGATAAACTCATCTTT.

V gene TRDV1 combines with J gene TRDJ4, with 7 bases fitting TRDD2. Germline-derived CDR1 and CDR2 are TSWWSYY and QGS. The V and J ends lost 1 base and 0 bases, in that order; junction bases with no gene match: 20. There are 20 residues in the CDR3. CDR3 loop: CALGEHPPSSYWREARPLIF. CDR3 DNA sequence: TGTGCTCTTGGGGAACACCCACCTTCCTCCTACTGGAGGGAGGCCAGACCCCTGATCTTT.

In its sample, this clone is medium-sized. The chain employs TRDV1 and TRDJ1; D call uncertain. Trimming stripped 0 bases from V and 1 base from J, with 15 bases between. Per the germline V gene, CDR1 is TSWWSYY and CDR2 is QGS. This CDR3 is 17 amino acids long. Here the CDR3 DNA reads TGTGCTCTTGGGGAACTGTCCCCTAGAAGGGGCACCGATAAACTCATCTTT. It is translated as CALGELSPRRGTDKLIF.

The table lists this clone with a few counts. Other DNA sequences from this sample encode an identical CDR3 as well. The chain joins TRDV1 to TRDJ1; the match to TRDD3 covers 11 bases. The CDR3 runs 23 residues. Germline V lookup: CDR1 TSWWSYY, CDR2 QGS. The V and J ends lost 2 bases and 1 base, in that order; junction bases with no gene match: 24. The CDR3 DNA is TGTGCTCTTGGGGAAAGCACCTGTGAGGGGACTGGGGGATATGTCGCGATCACCGATAAACTCATCTTT. It specifies CALGESTCEGTGGYVAITDKLIF.

The chain links TRDV1 to TRDJ1, with 9 bases lining up with TRDD3. The CDR3 consists of 15 residues. Looked up from germline, CDR1 is TSWWSYY and CDR2 is QGS. The V and J ends lost 0 bases and 8 bases, in that order; junction bases with no gene match: 7. In DNA form, the CDR3 reads TGTGCTCTTGGGGAACTTTTACCCACTGGGGGAAAACTCATCTTT. The encoded protein is CALGELLPTGGKLIF.

This clone showed up just a few times. This chain connects TRDV1 to TRDJ1; either TRDD2 or TRDD3 may supply D (5 bases each). The CDR3 runs to 22 residues. Germline-derived CDR1 and CDR2 are TSWWSYY and QGS. V lost 1 base, J lost 0 bases, and 30 bases lay in between. The CDR3 reads CALGERVSYVTGGRPYTDKLIF. DNA for the CDR3: TGTGCTCTTGGGGAACGGGTCTCCTATGTGACAGGGGGCCGGCCGTACACCGATAAACTCATCTTT.

This clone was counted between two and nine times. The J gene is TRDJ1, the V gene TRDV1; D possibly matches TRDD2 or TRDD3 (7 bases each). Germline V gene data show CDR1 as TSWWSYY and CDR2 as QGS. The CDR3 contains 28 residues. The ends were cut back, 5 bases at V and 0 bases at J, with 52 bases in the middle. The CDR3 here is CALGSFLRLYWGPTKRHNGTRYTDKLIF. CDR3 DNA: TGTGCTCTTGGGTCATTCCTACGGCTTTACTGGGGCCCCACGAAAAGGCACAATGGGACCCGGTACACCGATAAACTCATCTTT.

The chain has TRDV1 and TRDJ1; TRDD2 or TRDD3 may be the D gene (9 bases each). CDR3 length equals 22 residues. The V gene's germline CDR1 is TSWWSYY and CDR2 QGS. Trimming pared 5 bases from V and 2 bases from J, leaving 36 bases between. The CDR3, as DNA: TGTGCTCTTGGGCCCCGCCTTCCTACATTACTGGGGGACGTCTACCGTACCGATAAACTCATCTTT. It specifies CALGPRLPTLLGDVYRTDKLIF.

As to this clone: Germline and junction disagree at one end, which may indicate a read error. The chain joins TRDV1 to TRDJ1, with D unresolved. From germline, CDR1 is TSWWSYY and CDR2 QGS. This CDR3 is 21 amino acids long. CDR3 loop: CALGEKSSNGISTLYTDKRIF. DNA of the CDR3: TGTGCTCTTGGGGAAAAGAGTTCCAACGGTATTTCGACCTTGTACACCGATAAACGCATCTTT.

Only one count was recorded for this clone. The V gene is TRAV29/DV5, the J gene TRDJ1, with D tentatively TRDD3 (9 bases). Germline CDR1 reads NSMFDY; CDR2 reads ISSIKDK. V lost 1 base and J lost 11, with 45 bases in between. This CDR3 has 22 residues. For the CDR3, the DNA is TGTGCAGCAAGCCGGCCTTCCTATGGCCGGGGATTACTGGGGGACCCCACCGCGTTTCTCATCTTT. Translation gives CAASRPSYGRGLLGDPTAFLIF. The variable domain in full, completed from reference TRAV29/DV5 and TRDJ1, reads DQQVKQNSPSLSVQEGRISILNCDYTNSMFDYFLWYKKYPAEGPTFLISISSIKDKNEDGRFTVFLNKSAKHLSLHIVPSQPGDSAVYFCAASRPSYGRGLLGDPTAFLIFGKGTRVTVEP.

This clone was seen only a few times. The chain joins TRDV1 to TRDJ1; TRDD2 might be the D (7 bases). The germline V gene encodes CDR1 TSWWSYY and CDR2 QGS. Trimming took 4 bases from V and 0 from J, leaving 24 bases between them. The CDR3 totals 19 residues. The CDR3 DNA is TGTGCTCTTGGGGGAATTTCCTACGACCCTGGGGTGTACACCGATAAACTCATCTTT. Protein: CALGGISYDPGVYTDKLIF.

A few counts support this clone. This chain links TRDV1 with TRDJ1, with D possibly being TRDD2 (5 bases). Per the germline V gene, CDR1 is TSWWSYY and CDR2 is QGS. V lost 0 bases to trimming and J lost 3 bases, with 23 bases between them. The CDR3 runs 19 residues. CDR3 DNA: TGTGCTCTTGGGGAACTCTTCCCGACTGCCTATCCTCGGTCCGATAAACTCATCTTT. Residues: CALGELFPTAYPRSDKLIF.

This clone was recorded a few times. The V gene is TRDV1, the J gene TRDJ1; 13 bases line up with TRDD3. Germline-derived CDR1 and CDR2 are TSWWSYY and QGS. Trimming took 5 bases from V and 2 from J; bases not matched to a gene: 20. CDR3 size: 21 residues. In DNA form, the CDR3 reads TGTGCTCTTGGGACCGAGCCCTTCCTACGACTGGGGGATACGGGGACCGATAAACTCATCTTT. Its translation is CALGTEPFLRLGDTGTDKLIF.

This clone showed up just a few times. The genes are TRDV1 and TRDJ1, with 8 positions matching TRDD3. After removal of 0 bases from V and 1 base from J, the junction contained 22 bases not matched to a gene. CDR3 size: 22 residues. Per germline, CDR1 TSWWSYY and CDR2 QGS. The CDR3 DNA sequence: TGTGCTCTTGGGGAACTTTGGGAACATACTAAGATGGGGGATGGGGGCACCGATAAACTCATCTTT. Its protein product is CALGELWEHTKMGDGGTDKLIF.

This sequence joins TRDV1 and TRDJ1; 8 positions agree with TRDD3. This CDR3 has 21 residues. V lost 1 base, J lost 0 bases, and 19 bases stayed unmatched. CDR1 is TSWWSYY, CDR2 QGS, per germline. CDR3 nucleotide sequence: TGTGCTCTTGGGGAACGGGGGGCCGCCCGGTGGATTGGGGGATACACCGATAAACTCATCTTT. It is translated as CALGERGAARWIGGYTDKLIF.

The chain links TRDV1 to TRDJ1; 7 positions match TRDD2. J was trimmed by 6 bases and V by 1 base; bases with no gene match: 23. The length of the CDR3 is 20 residues. Looked up from germline, CDR1 is TSWWSYY and CDR2 is QGS. The CDR3: CALGEPNSYYGAAKGHKLIF. CDR3 bases: TGTGCTCTTGGGGAACCTAATTCCTACTATGGAGCAGCTAAAGGTCATAAACTCATCTTT.

The V and J genes are TRDV1 and TRDJ1; tentatively, D is TRDD1 or TRDD3 (5 bases each). V gave up 0 bases and J gave up 10 bases, with 30 bases separating them. Germline V gene lookup returns CDR1 TSWWSYY and CDR2 QGS. This CDR3 spans 19 amino acids. Written as DNA, the CDR3 is TGTGCTCTTGGGGAACTAATAATGACCCCGGAGTGGGGTGAAATCAGACTCATCTTT. Protein sequence: CALGELIMTPEWGEIRLIF.

This clone was recorded a few times. The chain has TRDV1 and TRDJ1; 12 nucleotides align to TRDD3. With V trimmed by 0 bases and J by 0 bases, 23 bases remained unmatched. The CDR3 covers 24 residues. Germline-derived CDR1 and CDR2 are TSWWSYY and QGS. The CDR3 region is CALGELDPTKGVWGIRSNTDKLIF. CDR3 bases: TGTGCTCTTGGGGAACTAGACCCTACAAAGGGGGTCTGGGGGATACGAAGTAACACCGATAAACTCATCTTT.

The chain links TRDV1 to TRDJ1, with 7 bases aligning to TRDD2. Germline V gene data show CDR1 as TSWWSYY and CDR2 as QGS. This CDR3 spans 24 amino acids. The V and J ends lost 3 bases and 0 bases, in that order; junction bases with no gene match: 31. DNA of the CDR3: TGTGCTCTTGGGGACCCTTGCCATCCTTTTCCTACGCCGGGGGGTCTTATGTACACCGATAAACTCATCTTT. Its protein is CALGDPCHPFPTPGGLMYTDKLIF.

This clone was counted between two and nine times. The chain has TRDV1 and TRDJ1; 10 nucleotides match TRDD3. V shed 0 bases, J shed 1 base, and the junction held 29 bases outside the gene matches. Per the germline V gene, CDR1 is TSWWSYY and CDR2 is QGS. This CDR3 comprises 25 residues. CDR3 sequence (DNA): TGTGCTCTTGGGGAACTTATTTTCCCTTCCGAATCTCCACGGGTGGGGGATACCTTCACCGATAAACTCATCTTT. As protein: CALGELIFPSESPRVGDTFTDKLIF.

This rearrangement joins TRDV1 to TRDJ1; TRDD3 agrees at 13 bases. V lost 1 base and J lost 0; bases outside the gene matches: 23. The CDR3 sequence is 24 residues long. The V gene's germline CDR1 is TSWWSYY and CDR2 QGS. The DNA for the CDR3 is TGTGCTCTTGGGGAACCGTCGGCCCCTCGCCGGCACTGGGGGATACGGGGAAACACCGATAAACTCATCTTT. Protein: CALGEPSAPRRHWGIRGNTDKLIF.

Comment on this clone: The junction differs from germline at one of its ends, possibly a read error. The chain uses TRDV1 and TRDJ3; maybe TRDD3 (8 bases). This CDR3 has 21 residues. In germline, CDR1 is TSWWSYY, CDR2 QGS. CDR3 coding DNA: TGTGCTCTTGGGGAAGGCCTTCCTGGGAGGGATACGTTCTGGGACACCCGACAGATATTTTTC. Protein sequence: CALGEGLPGRDTFWDTRQIFF.

V and J are TRDV1 and TRDJ1; D uncertain. V was pared by 0 bases and J by 7 bases, with 15 bases between. The CDR3 has 15 residues. Germline values: CDR1 TSWWSYY, CDR2 QGS. This chain's CDR3 is CALGELARSTGKLIF. CDR3 nucleotide sequence: TGTGCTCTTGGGGAACTAGCCCGCTCCACAGGTAAACTCATCTTT.

This clone occurred once. This sequence joins TRDV1 and TRDJ1, with a tentative D call TRDD2 (6 bases). The CDR3 extends over 19 amino acids. Trimming took 5 bases from V and 3 from J, leaving 28 bases between them. Germline CDR1 TSWWSYY, CDR2 QGS. This CDR3 reads CALGPFPMGKRRGPDKLIF. The CDR3 coding sequence is TGTGCTCTTGGGCCTTTTCCTATGGGGAAAAGAAGGGGTCCCGATAAACTCATCTTT.

There is no V gene call, and the J gene is TRDJ1; the D call TRDD3 from the table was never checked on the DNA. There are 14 residues in the CDR3. CDR3 bases: TGTAGCCCTGAGTACTGGGGGCACACCGATAAACTCATCTTT. It encodes CSPEYWGHTDKLIF.